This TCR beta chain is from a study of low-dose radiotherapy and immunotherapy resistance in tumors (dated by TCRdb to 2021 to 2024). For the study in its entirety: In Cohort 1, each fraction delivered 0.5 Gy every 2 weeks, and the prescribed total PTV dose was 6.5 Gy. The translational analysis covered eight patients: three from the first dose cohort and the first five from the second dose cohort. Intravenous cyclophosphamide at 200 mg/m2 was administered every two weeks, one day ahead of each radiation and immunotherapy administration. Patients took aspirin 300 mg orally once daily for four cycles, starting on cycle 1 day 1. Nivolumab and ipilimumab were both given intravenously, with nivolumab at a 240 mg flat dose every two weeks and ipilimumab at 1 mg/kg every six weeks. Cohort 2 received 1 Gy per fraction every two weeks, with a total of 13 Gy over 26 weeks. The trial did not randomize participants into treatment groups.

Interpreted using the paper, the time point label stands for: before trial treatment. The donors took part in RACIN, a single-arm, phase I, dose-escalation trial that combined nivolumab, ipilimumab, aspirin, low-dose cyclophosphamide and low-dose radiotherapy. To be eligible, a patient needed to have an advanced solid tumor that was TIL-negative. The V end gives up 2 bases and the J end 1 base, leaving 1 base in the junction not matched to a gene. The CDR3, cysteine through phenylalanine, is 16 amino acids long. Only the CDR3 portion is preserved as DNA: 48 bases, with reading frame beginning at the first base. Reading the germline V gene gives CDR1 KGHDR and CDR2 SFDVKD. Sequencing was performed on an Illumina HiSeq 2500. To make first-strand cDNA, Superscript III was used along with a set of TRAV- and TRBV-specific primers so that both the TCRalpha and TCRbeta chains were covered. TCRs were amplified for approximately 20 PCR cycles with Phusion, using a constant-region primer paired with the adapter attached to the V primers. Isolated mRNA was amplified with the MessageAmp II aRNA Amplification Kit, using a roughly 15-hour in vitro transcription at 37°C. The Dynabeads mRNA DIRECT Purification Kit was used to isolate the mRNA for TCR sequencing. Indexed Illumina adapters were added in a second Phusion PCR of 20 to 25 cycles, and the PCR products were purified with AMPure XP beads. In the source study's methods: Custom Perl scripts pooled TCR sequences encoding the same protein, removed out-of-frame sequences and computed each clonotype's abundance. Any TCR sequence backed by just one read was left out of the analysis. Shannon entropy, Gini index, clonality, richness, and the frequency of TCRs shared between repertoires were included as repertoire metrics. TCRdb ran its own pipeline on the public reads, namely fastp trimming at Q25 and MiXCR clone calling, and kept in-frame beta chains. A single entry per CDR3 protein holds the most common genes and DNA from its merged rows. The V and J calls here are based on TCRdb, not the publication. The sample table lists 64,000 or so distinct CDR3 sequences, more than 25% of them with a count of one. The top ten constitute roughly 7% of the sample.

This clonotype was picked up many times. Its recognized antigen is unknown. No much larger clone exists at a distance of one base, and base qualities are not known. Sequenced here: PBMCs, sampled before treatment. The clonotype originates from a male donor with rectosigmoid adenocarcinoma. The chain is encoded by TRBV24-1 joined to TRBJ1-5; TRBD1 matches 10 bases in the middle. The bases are TGTGCCACCAGTGATTCGGGACAGGGGAGCAATCAGCCCCAGCATTTT. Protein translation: CATSDSGQGSNQPQHF.